A single T cell receptor beta chain is shown here with its context. There are 15 residues in the CDR3. CDR1 is SGHDT, CDR2 YYEEEE, per germline. How the authors handled the data: Reference gene primers were amplified, and this amplification served to estimate nucleated cell counts. Profiled with immunoSEQ multiplex PCR; TCRdb holds only in-frame clones, not every one. V, J and clone size are taken as reported in that table, and D and trimming were inferred from the DNA itself. Of some 300,000 clones listed, around 89% were seen once; the top ten hold over 5%. The data originate from a study of blood T cell repertoires in COVID-19.

Sequenced input: peripheral blood. The V gene is TRBV5-6, the J gene TRBJ2-3, with 7 bases identical to TRBD2. The receptor was isolated from a woman aged 50 to 60 with COVID-19, enrolled during active disease. The CDR3 reads CATSGALAGGDTQYF. The CDR3, as DNA: TGTGCGACGAGCGGGGCGCTAGCCGGGGGAGATACGCAGTATTTT.